The 26 T cell receptor beta chains in this list originate from one sample, sequenced in a study of blood T cell repertoires in COVID-19. The data were produced by immunoSEQ multiplex PCR, yet TCRdb's version contains in-frame clones alone and is incomplete. In the table there are approximately 320,000 clones, over 85% of which are singletons. What was sequenced was PBMCs or T cells enriched from blood (not recorded which). The receptor source for this set is a man aged 55 to 70 who had recovered from COVID-19.

The V gene is TRBV4-3, the J gene TRBJ1-2; TRBD1 agrees at 8 bases. The germline gives CDR1 LGHNA, CDR2 YSLEER. The CDR3 has 16 amino acids. The V segment lost 4 bases and the J segment 5 bases; nucleotides outside the gene matches: 12. The CDR3 region has the DNA TGCGCCAGCAGCCTCGTCGGCCGGGACAGGCAATATGGCTACACCTTC. This codes for CASSLVGRDRQYGYTF.

The chain carries TRBV30 and TRBJ2-5; D unresolved. The germline gives CDR1 GTSNPN, CDR2 SVGIG (reference sequence). Deletions cut 0 bases from V and 5 bases from J, with 7 bases between. This CDR3 has 12 amino acids. In DNA, the CDR3 is TGTGCCTGGAGTGTACGAGCGGAGACCCAGTACTTC. Amino acids: CAWSVRAETQYF.

The chain carries TRBV30 and TRBJ1-2; D gene ambiguous. V gave up 3 bases and J gave up 6 bases, with 14 bases separating them. CDR1 and CDR2 (germline): GTSNPN, SVGIG (reference sequence). This CDR3 has 13 residues. CDR3 region: CAWSSARAHGYTF. The CDR3 DNA is TGTGCCTGGAGCTCGGCGCGGGCGCATGGCTACACCTTC. The full variable domain, with the rest looked up from reference TRBV30 and TRBJ1-2, is SQTIHQWPATLVQPVGSPLSLECTVEGTSNPNLYWYRQAAGRGLQLLFYSVGIGQISSEVPQNLSASRPQDRQFILSSKKLLLSDSGFYLCAWSSARAHGYTFGSGTRLTVV.

This chain joins TRBV6-5 and TRBJ1-2; D gene unclear. The CDR3 consists of 11 residues. CDR1 MNHEY and CDR2 SVGAGI come from the germline V gene. V shed 2 bases and J shed 13 bases, with 11 bases lying between them. The CDR3 region has the DNA TGTGCCAGCAGTTACCTTGGCCTGTGCACCTTC. Encoded protein: CASSYLGLCTF.

The chain has TRBV7-2 and TRBJ2-1; D is uncertain. V lost 2 bases and J 0 bases, leaving 5 bases between the germline ends. The CDR3 sequence is 14 residues long. Per the germline V gene, CDR1 is SGHTA and CDR2 is FQGNSA. The CDR3: CASSLQASYNEQFF. Here the CDR3 DNA reads TGTGCCAGCAGCTTACAGGCCTCCTACAATGAGCAGTTCTTC.

The chain links TRBV11-1 to TRBJ2-1; maybe TRBD2 (6 bases). Germline V gene data show CDR1 as SGHAT and CDR2 as FQDESV (reference sequence). CDR3 length: 13 residues. Trimming stripped 4 bases from V and 4 bases from J, with 8 bases between. CDR3 loop: CASSSGTYNEQFF. The DNA of the CDR3 is TGTGCCAGCAGCTCCGGGACTTACAATGAGCAGTTCTTC.

V is TRBV27 and J is TRBJ1-3; D possibly corresponds to TRBD1 (6 bases). Trimming took 6 bases from V and 2 from J, leaving 14 bases between them. CDR3 size: 15 residues. Germline V gene sequence: CDR1 MNHEY, CDR2 SMNVEV (reference sequence). The CDR3 DNA is TGTGCCAGCAGCTTAGACAGGAACGCTGGAAACACCATATATTTT. Translated: CASSLDRNAGNTIYF.

The chain joins TRBV11-2 to TRBJ1-5, with D maybe TRBD1 (6 bases). Between the trimmed V and J ends, which lost 5 bases and 6 bases, there was a span of 17 bases. The CDR3 consists of 15 residues. Looked up from germline, CDR1 is SGHAT and CDR2 is FQNNGV. CDR3 protein: CASSTDGHRAQPQHF. CDR3 nucleotide sequence: TGTGCCAGCAGCACAGACGGCCACAGGGCTCAGCCCCAGCATTTT.

The rearrangement uses TRBV11-3 and TRBJ2-1, with D perhaps matching TRBD2 (7 bases). Germline lookup yields CDR1 SGHNT and CDR2 YENEEA. This CDR3 is built from 16 residues. V gave up 5 bases and J gave up 5 bases, with 19 bases separating them. This CDR3 reads CASSPGVGRADNEQFF. The CDR3 coding sequence is TGTGCCAGCAGCCCAGGGGTAGGGAGGGCGGACAATGAGCAGTTCTTC.

J is TRBJ2-7 and V is TRBV5-1; 8 nucleotides align to TRBD2. After removal of 0 bases from V and 2 bases from J, the junction contained 4 bases not matched to a gene. The germline V gene encodes CDR1 SGHRS and CDR2 YFSETQ. There are 15 residues in the CDR3. CDR3 nucleotides: TGCGCCAGCAGCTTGGATAGCGGGAAAACCTACGAGCAGTACTTC. Translated, it gives CASSLDSGKTYEQYF.

The gene calls are TRBV27 and TRBJ1-1; TRBD1 is a possible D gene (5 bases). CDR1 is MNHEY and CDR2 is SMNVEV in the germline V gene (reference sequence). The CDR3 sequence is 18 residues long. The V gene lost 8 bases and the J gene lost 4 bases, with 29 bases spanning the gap. This CDR3 is CASLNLAPGGGQSTEAFF. CDR3 DNA: TGTGCCAGCCTTAATTTAGCCCCGGGCGGGGGTCAGAGCACTGAAGCTTTCTTT.

The V call is TRBV15, the J call TRBJ1-1; the match to TRBD1 covers 7 bases. The CDR3 runs to 13 residues. Trimming took 2 bases from V and 5 from J; bases not matched to a gene: 2. CDR1 LNHNV and CDR2 YYDKDF come from the germline V gene (reference sequence). The CDR3 here is CATSRNRGTEAFF. The CDR3 nucleotides read TGTGCCACCAGCAGAAACAGGGGTACTGAAGCTTTCTTT.

This chain uses TRBV6-5 with TRBJ1-6; the D is unclear. Trimming took off 2 bases at V and 4 bases at J, with 9 bases between the two ends. CDR3 length: 15 amino acids. The germline V gene encodes CDR1 MNHEY and CDR2 SVGAGI. The chain's CDR3 is CASSYSQQYNSPLHF. The CDR3, as DNA: TGTGCCAGCAGTTACAGCCAACAGTATAATTCACCCCTCCACTTT.

This clone was seen a single time. The genes are TRBV11-2 and TRBJ1-1; D unresolved. The CDR3 totals 12 residues. CDR1 is SGHAT, CDR2 FQNNGV, per germline. Trimming removed 1 base at V and 8 bases at J, with 8 bases between. The CDR3 protein is CASSLGLDEAFF. CDR3 in DNA: TGTGCCAGCAGCTTAGGACTAGACGAAGCTTTCTTT.

This sequence joins TRBV6-6 and TRBJ2-3; possibly TRBD1 for D (6 bases). Germline loops: CDR1 MNHNY, CDR2 SVGAGI (reference sequence). The length of the CDR3 is 14 residues. V lost 6 bases and J lost 0, with 10 bases in between. CDR3 sequence: CASRMTGSTDTQYF. CDR3 DNA sequence: TGTGCCAGCAGGATGACAGGAAGCACAGATACGCAGTATTTT.

This sequence joins TRBV9 and TRBJ2-5, with TRBD2 identical over 11 bases. After removal of 2 bases from V and 5 bases from J, the junction contained 8 bases not matched to a gene. Germline V gene data show CDR1 as SGDLS and CDR2 as YYNGEE. CDR3 size: 16 residues. DNA for the CDR3: TGTGCCAGCAGCGTCCGACTAGCGGGGATGGCTGAGACCCAGTACTTC. The encoded protein is CASSVRLAGMAETQYF.

The chain links TRBV19 to TRBJ1-2; D might be TRBD1 (6 bases). V lost 6 bases and J 4 bases, leaving 15 bases between the germline ends. The CDR3 consists of 14 residues. Looked up from germline, CDR1 is LNHDA and CDR2 is SQIVND (reference sequence). CDR3 in amino acids: CASRTQGRGYGYTF. In nucleotides, the CDR3 is TGTGCCAGTAGGACACAGGGAAGGGGCTATGGCTACACCTTC.

There are a few counts of this clone. The chain has TRBV6-4 and TRBJ2-3, with 7 bases matching TRBD1. With 6 bases clipped from V and 1 base from J, the junction kept 7 bases outside the gene matches. The CDR3 has 15 residues. Germline V CDR1 and CDR2: MRHNA, SNTAGT. CDR3 in amino acids: CASSFRDRGTDTQYF. CDR3 DNA: TGTGCCAGCAGCTTCCGGGACAGAGGCACAGATACGCAGTATTTT.

CDR3 DNA sequence: TGTGCCAGCTCAGGGCGGGTGAACACTGAAGCTTTCTTT. Translated: CASSGRVNTEAFF. The chain carries TRBV18 and TRBJ1-1; D unclear. V shed 5 bases and J shed 0 bases, with 7 bases lying between them. Germline CDR1 KGHSH, CDR2 LQKENI. The CDR3 is 13 amino acids.

This chain links TRBV6-5 with TRBJ2-7; 11 bases are shared with TRBD1. Germline-derived CDR1 and CDR2 are MNHEY and SVGAGI. CDR3 length: 14 residues. Germline trimming cut 6 bases from V and 2 bases from J; bases unmatched to any gene: 3. The CDR3: CASRSGQGAYEQYF. The CDR3 DNA sequence: TGTGCCAGCAGGTCGGGACAGGGGGCCTACGAGCAGTACTTC.

The genes are TRBV24-1 and TRBJ2-3; perhaps TRBD2 as D (6 bases). The CDR3 spans 17 residues. Trimming left V 3 bases short and J 4 bases short, with 19 bases between. Germline CDR1 and CDR2: KGHDR and SFDVKD. CDR3 amino acids: CATSDEGWRGGPDTQYF. CDR3 sequence (DNA): TGTGCCACCAGTGATGAGGGGTGGCGGGGAGGTCCAGATACGCAGTATTTT.

This clone has more than one count but fewer than ten. The rearrangement joins TRBV9 to TRBJ1-6; D remains unclear. Germline CDR1 SGDLS, CDR2 YYNGEE. The CDR3 extends over 13 amino acids. Trimming left V 1 base short and J 10 bases short, with 9 bases between. CDR3 in amino acids: CASSVSGESPLHF. CDR3 bases: TGTGCCAGCAGCGTATCCGGAGAATCACCCCTCCACTTT.

In this sample, this clone turned up once. This rearrangement joins TRBV6-2 or TRBV6-3 to TRBJ2-3, with a possible D match to TRBD2 (5 bases). V was shortened by 6 bases and J by 0 bases, with 10 bases between the two germline ends. Germline V gives CDR1 MNHEY, CDR2 SVGEGT. This CDR3 is 14 amino acids long. The CDR3 spells CASSSRASTDTQYF. For the CDR3, the DNA is TGTGCCAGCAGCTCGCGGGCAAGCACAGATACGCAGTATTTT.

The chain employs TRBV5-8 and TRBJ1-6; 7 nucleotides match TRBD1. Losses at the gene ends were 2 bases for V and 0 bases for J; bases not matched to a gene: 11. The CDR3 contains 19 residues. The germline V gene encodes CDR1 SGHTS and CDR2 YDEGEE. CDR3 bases: TGTGCCAGCAGCTTCGGGTGGGACAGCCCAAACTCCTATAATTCACCCCTCCACTTT. Its protein is CASSFGWDSPNSYNSPLHF.

The chain has TRBV29-1 and TRBJ2-7; D unresolved. The germline CDR1 and CDR2 sequences are SQVTM and ANQGSEA. Deletions cut 4 bases from V and 1 base from J, with 11 bases between. CDR3 length: 13 amino acids. CDR3 nucleotides: TGCAGCGTTGGAGGTGACGGTTCCTACGAGCAGTACTTC. Protein sequence: CSVGGDGSYEQYF.

The V call is TRBV4-1, the J call TRBJ2-4, with 11 bases lining up with TRBD1. CDR3 length: 16 amino acids. Germline loops: CDR1 MGHRA, CDR2 YSYEKL. V shed 6 bases, J shed 6 bases, and the junction held 10 bases outside the gene matches. Here the CDR3 reads CASSPLPGQGGNIQYF. As DNA, the CDR3 is TGCGCCAGCAGTCCGCTCCCGGGACAGGGGGGAAACATTCAGTACTTC.